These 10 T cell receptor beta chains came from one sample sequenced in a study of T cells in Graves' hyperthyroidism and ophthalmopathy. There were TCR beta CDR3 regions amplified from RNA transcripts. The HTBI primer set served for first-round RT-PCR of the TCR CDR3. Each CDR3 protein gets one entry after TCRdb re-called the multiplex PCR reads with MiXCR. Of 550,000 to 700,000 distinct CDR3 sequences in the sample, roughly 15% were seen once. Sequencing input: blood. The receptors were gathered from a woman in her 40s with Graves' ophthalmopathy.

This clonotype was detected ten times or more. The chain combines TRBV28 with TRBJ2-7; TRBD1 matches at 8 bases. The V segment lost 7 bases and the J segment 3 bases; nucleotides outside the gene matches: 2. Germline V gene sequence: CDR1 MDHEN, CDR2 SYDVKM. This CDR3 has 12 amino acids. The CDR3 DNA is TGTGCCAGCACAACAGGGGGCTACGAGCAGTACTTC. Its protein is CASTTGGYEQYF. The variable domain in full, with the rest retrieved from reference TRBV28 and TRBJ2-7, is DVKVTQSSRYLVKRTGEKVFLECVQDMDHENMFWYRQDPGLGLRLIYFSYDVKMKEKGDIPEGYSVSREKKERFSLILESASTNQTSMYLCASTTGGYEQYFGPGTRLTVT.

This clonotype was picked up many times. The CDR3 bases are TGTGCCAGCAGCCCCGGGCTCAATAAGGCCTACGAGCAGTACTTC. Translated, it gives CASSPGLNKAYEQYF. The chain links TRBV6-1 to TRBJ2-7; D not resolved. The germline V gene has CDR1 MNHNS and CDR2 SASEGT. Trimming left V 6 bases short and J 2 bases short, with 17 bases between. This CDR3 has 15 amino acids.

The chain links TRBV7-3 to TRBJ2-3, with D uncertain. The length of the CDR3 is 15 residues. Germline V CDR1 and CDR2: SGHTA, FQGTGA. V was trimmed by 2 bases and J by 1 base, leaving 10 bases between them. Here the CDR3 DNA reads TGTGCCAGCAGCTTATATGGGGTGGGCACAGATACGCAGTATTTT. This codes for CASSLYGVGTDTQYF.

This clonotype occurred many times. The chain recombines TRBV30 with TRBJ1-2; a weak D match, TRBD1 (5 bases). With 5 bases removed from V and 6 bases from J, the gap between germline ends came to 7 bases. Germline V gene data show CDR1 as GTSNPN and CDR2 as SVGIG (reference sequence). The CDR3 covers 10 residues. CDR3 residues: CAWRRDGYTF. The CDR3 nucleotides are TGTGCCTGGCGCAGGGATGGCTACACCTTC.

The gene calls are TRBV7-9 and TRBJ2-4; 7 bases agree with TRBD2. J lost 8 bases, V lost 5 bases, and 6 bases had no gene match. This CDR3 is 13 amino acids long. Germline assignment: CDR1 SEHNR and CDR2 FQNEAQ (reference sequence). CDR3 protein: CASSRGGLDIQYF. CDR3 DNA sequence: TGTGCCAGCAGCCGGGGAGGGTTGGACATTCAGTACTTC.

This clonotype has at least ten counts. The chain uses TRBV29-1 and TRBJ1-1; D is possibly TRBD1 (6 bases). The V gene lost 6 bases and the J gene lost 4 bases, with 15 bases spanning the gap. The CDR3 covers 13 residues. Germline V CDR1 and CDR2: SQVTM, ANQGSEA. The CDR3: CSVGKGGGTEAFF. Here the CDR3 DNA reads TGCAGCGTAGGGAAGGGGGGAGGCACTGAAGCTTTCTTT.

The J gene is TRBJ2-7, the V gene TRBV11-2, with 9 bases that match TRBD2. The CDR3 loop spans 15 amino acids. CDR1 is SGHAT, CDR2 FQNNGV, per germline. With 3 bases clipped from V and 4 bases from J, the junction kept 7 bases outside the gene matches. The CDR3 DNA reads TGTGCCAGCAGCTTCGGGATAGCGGGAGTTTACGAGCAGTACTTC. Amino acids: CASSFGIAGVYEQYF.

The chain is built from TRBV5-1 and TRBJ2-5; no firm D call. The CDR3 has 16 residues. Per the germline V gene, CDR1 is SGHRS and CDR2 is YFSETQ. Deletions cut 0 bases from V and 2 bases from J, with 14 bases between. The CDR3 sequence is CASSLVGPGSQETQYF. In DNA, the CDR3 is TGCGCCAGCAGCTTGGTCGGACCTGGGTCACAAGAGACCCAGTACTTC.

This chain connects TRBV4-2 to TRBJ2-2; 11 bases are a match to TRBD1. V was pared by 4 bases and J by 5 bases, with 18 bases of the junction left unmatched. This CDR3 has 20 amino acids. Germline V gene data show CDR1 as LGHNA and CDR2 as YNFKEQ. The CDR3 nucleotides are TGTGCCAGCAGCCCAGGGACAGGGGGGAGACGGGAGGGCCGAACCGGGGAGCTGTTTTTT. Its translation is CASSPGTGGRREGRTGELFF.

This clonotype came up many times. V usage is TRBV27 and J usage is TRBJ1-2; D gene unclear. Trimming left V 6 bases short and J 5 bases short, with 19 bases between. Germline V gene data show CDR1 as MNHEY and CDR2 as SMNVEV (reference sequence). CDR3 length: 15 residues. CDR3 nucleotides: TGTGCCAGCAGCCCCTATCAAGATCCCCCTTATGGCTACACCTTC. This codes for CASSPYQDPPYGYTF.